The rows below give T cell receptor beta chains drawn from one sample of a study of T cell responses to AZD1222 COVID-19 vaccine. The data were produced by immunoSEQ multiplex PCR, yet TCRdb's version contains in-frame clones alone and is incomplete. This table holds 100,000 to 150,000 clones, roughly 88% found once. Sequenced here: peripheral blood, sampled 28 days after the second AZD1222 dose. These receptors originate from an adult who received the AZD1222 COVID-19 vaccine. Each CDR3 is given with its conserved first and last residue. A D gene is named only where the DNA matches it firmly. Expanded clones get a size class; other rows say once, few or many, or leave the size out.

TRBV5-1	TRBJ2-7	-	-	CASSLASDSYEQYF	TGCGCCAGCAGCCTAGCTAGCGACTCCTACGAGCAGTACTTC
TRBV29-1	TRBJ2-7	-	-	CSVDRLPPGEQYF	TGCAGCGTTGACAGGCTCCCTCCCGGGGAGCAGTACTTC
TRBV6-5	TRBJ2-1	-	-	CASSSGGRPYNEQFF	TGTGCCAGCAGTTCAGGGGGGAGACCTTACAATGAGCAGTTCTTC
TRBV5-1	TRBJ2-5	TRBD1	-	CASTLGGQGLETQYF	TGCGCCAGCACCCTTGGGGGACAGGGGTTGGAGACCCAGTACTTC
TRBV28	TRBJ1-2	TRBD1	-	CASRTTGGGGYTF	TGTGCCAGCAGAACTACAGGGGGAGGTGGCTACACCTTC
TRBV27	TRBJ2-1	TRBD1	-	CASLGQGGDEQFF	TGTGCCAGCCTTGGACAGGGGGGTGATGAGCAGTTCTTC
TRBV29-1	TRBJ2-6	-	few	CSVSDPLSGANVLTF	TGCAGCGTTTCGGACCCCCTCTCTGGGGCCAACGTCCTGACTTTC
TRBV28	TRBJ2-1	TRBD2	-	CASSYGLAGGLNEQFF	TGTGCCAGCAGTTACGGACTAGCGGGAGGATTGAATGAGCAGTTCTTC
TRBV6-2/TRBV6-3	TRBJ1-2	TRBD1	few	CASSDLPGQGSAYGYTF	TGTGCCAGCAGTGACTTACCGGGACAGGGGTCCGCCTATGGCTACACCTTC
TRBV5-1	TRBJ2-5	-	-	CASSSRQGGETQYF	TGCGCCAGCAGCTCGAGACAGGGAGGGGAGACCCAGTACTTC
TRBV11-3	TRBJ1-3	-	-	CASSSGTSGNTIYF	TGTGCCAGCAGCTCCGGGACCTCTGGAAACACCATATATTTT
TRBV25-1	TRBJ2-2	-	once	CASSPGTGELFF	TGTGCCAGCAGCCCGGGCACCGGGGAGCTGTTTTTT
TRBV6-1	TRBJ2-7	-	-	CASSEEDLGSYEQYF	TGTGCCAGCAGTGAAGAAGACCTAGGGTCCTACGAGCAGTACTTC
TRBV4-2	TRBJ2-1	TRBD2	-	CASSQDWGRGLALSYNEQFF	TGTGCCAGCAGCCAAGATTGGGGACGCGGACTAGCGCTGTCCTACAATGAGCAGTTCTTC
TRBV15	TRBJ2-1	-	-	CATSRGRASYNEQFF	TGTGCCACCAGCAGAGGGAGGGCCTCCTACAATGAGCAGTTCTTC
TRBV19	TRBJ2-7	-	-	CASSLNRASFVRGEQYF	TGTGCCAGTAGCCTTAACCGGGCTAGTTTCGTGAGGGGAGAGCAGTACTTC
TRBV7-8	TRBJ2-1	-	-	CASSPGRGTYNEQFF	TGTGCCAGCAGCCCAGGGCGGGGCACCTACAATGAGCAGTTCTTC
TRBV18	TRBJ2-7	TRBD1	-	CASSPGQGYYEQYF	TGTGCCAGCTCACCGGGACAGGGGTATTACGAGCAGTACTTC
TRBV27	TRBJ2-7	TRBD2	-	CASSASGGRAHEQYF	TGTGCCAGCAGTGCTAGCGGGGGGAGGGCCCACGAGCAGTACTTC
TRBV7-9	TRBJ2-7	-	-	CASSEKGWDIEQYF	TGTGCCAGCAGCGAGAAGGGATGGGATATCGAGCAGTACTTC
TRBV5-1	TRBJ1-6	-	-	CASSLSAGPLNSPLHF	TGCGCCAGCAGCTTGAGCGCAGGGCCACTTAATTCACCCCTCCACTTT
TRBV7-3	TRBJ2-1	-	-	CASSLTLGNRNEQFF	TGTGCCAGCAGCTTAACGTTAGGGAATCGGAATGAGCAGTTCTTC
TRBV2	TRBJ2-7	TRBD1	few	CASSDPGQGVCEQYF	TGTGCCAGCAGTGATCCGGGACAGGGGGTGTGCGAGCAGTACTTC
TRBV5-1	TRBJ1-2	-	-	CASSLIQGGYGYTF	TGCGCCAGCAGCTTGATTCAAGGGGGCTATGGCTACACCTTC
TRBV5-4	TRBJ2-1	-	-	CASSPRDTHNEQFF	TGTGCCAGCAGCCCACGGGACACCCACAATGAGCAGTTCTTC
TRBV3-1/TRBV3-2	TRBJ1-6	-	-	CASSSGFSPLHF	TGTGCCAGCAGCAGTGGTTTTTCACCCCTCCACTTT
TRBV5-1	TRBJ2-1	TRBD2	-	CASSLSLSGMFF	TGCGCCAGCAGCCTCAGTCTTAGCGGGATGTTCTTC
TRBV30	TRBJ2-1	-	-	CAWSDAGEQFF	TGTGCCTGGAGCGACGCGGGAGAGCAGTTCTTC
TRBV7-6	TRBJ1-3	TRBD1	-	CASSLGRGLGNTIYF	TGTGCCAGCAGCTTAGGCAGGGGGCTAGGAAACACCATATATTTT
TRBV7-9	TRBJ1-2	-	-	CASSLEFLRTIYGYTF	TGTGCCAGCAGCTTAGAATTTTTACGGACAATCTATGGCTACACCTTC
TRBV5-1	TRBJ2-5	-	-	CASSWELKETQYF	TGCGCCAGCAGCTGGGAACTTAAAGAGACCCAGTACTTC
TRBV7-9	TRBJ2-7	TRBD1	-	CASSLEGGQGNEQYF	TGTGCCAGCAGCTTAGAAGGCGGACAGGGAAACGAGCAGTACTTC
TRBV6-5	TRBJ1-6	-	-	CASSYGTPGNSPLHF	TGTGCCAGCAGTTACGGGACCCCCGGTAATTCACCCCTCCACTTT
TRBV2	TRBJ2-1	-	-	CASTIGLNNEQFF	TGTGCCAGCACCATAGGCTTAAACAATGAGCAGTTCTTC
TRBV9	TRBJ2-1	-	-	CASSVEGSPLNEQFF	TGTGCCAGCAGCGTAGAAGGTAGTCCTCTCAATGAGCAGTTCTTC
TRBV18	TRBJ2-5	-	-	CASSPSRQETQYF	TGTGCCAGCTCACCCTCCCGACAAGAGACCCAGTACTTC
TRBV5-1	TRBJ2-2	-	-	CASSLAGTRNTGELFF	TGCGCCAGCAGCTTGGCCGGGACAAGGAACACCGGGGAGCTGTTTTTT
TRBV2	TRBJ1-2	-	few	CASSLDVYGYTF	TGTGCCAGCAGCTTGGACGTATATGGCTACACCTTC
TRBV9	TRBJ2-1	TRBD1	once	CASSVVGQSSYNEQFF	TGTGCCAGCAGCGTAGTGGGACAGAGCTCCTACAATGAGCAGTTCTTC
TRBV18	TRBJ1-1	-	-	CASSPGPAGTRGNTEAFF	TGTGCCAGCTCACCGGGACCCGCCGGAACGCGAGGGAACACTGAAGCTTTCTTT
TRBV27	TRBJ2-3	TRBD1	-	CASTIDRDSDTQYF	TGTGCCAGCACAATCGACAGGGATTCAGATACGCAGTATTTT
TRBV4-2	TRBJ1-6	TRBD1	-	CASSQDPDRGVPLHF	TGTGCCAGCAGCCAAGACCCGGACAGGGGGGTCCCCCTCCACTTT
TRBV2	TRBJ2-5	TRBD1	-	CASSPDRVKETQYF	TGTGCCAGCAGTCCCGACAGGGTTAAAGAGACCCAGTACTTC
TRBV5-1	TRBJ2-2	-	-	CASSLALASTGELFF	TGCGCCAGCAGCTTGGCGCTGGCAAGCACCGGGGAGCTGTTTTTT
TRBV27	TRBJ2-1	-	once	CASSFSSLSYNEQFF	TGTGCCAGCAGTTTCTCCAGCCTCTCCTACAATGAGCAGTTCTTC
TRBV6-5	TRBJ1-5	TRBD1	once	CASSWTGANQPQHF	TGTGCCAGCAGCTGGACAGGGGCGAATCAGCCCCAGCATTTT
TRBV5-5	TRBJ2-3	TRBD2	-	CASSKLAVTSTDTQYF	TGTGCCAGCAGCAAACTAGCGGTTACTAGCACAGATACGCAGTATTTT
TRBV7-9	TRBJ2-3	-	-	CASSPDVSGTQYF	TGTGCCAGCAGCCCGGACGTGAGCGGTACGCAGTATTTT
TRBV10-3	TRBJ2-5	TRBD2	-	CAMTGQGRTSGTSPQETQYF	TGTGCCATGACGGGACAGGGAAGGACTAGCGGGACCAGTCCCCAAGAGACCCAGTACTTC
TRBV2	TRBJ1-4	-	once	CASSEEVDRTASF	TGTGCCAGCAGTGAAGAAGTTGACAGGACCGCGAGTTTT
TRBV19	TRBJ1-4	-	-	CATSGVRQEGYEKLFF	TGTGCCACGTCCGGGGTGAGACAGGAGGGGTATGAAAAACTGTTTTTT
TRBV29-1	TRBJ1-2	-	-	CSASRTKGAGYTF	TGCAGCGCCTCAAGAACCAAAGGAGCCGGCTACACCTTC
TRBV5-5	TRBJ2-5	-	-	CASSLGHGETQYF	TGTGCCAGCAGCTTGGGACATGGAGAGACCCAGTACTTC